A selection of T cell receptor beta chains follows, all from one sample in a study of cytomegalovirus exposure and HLA in healthy donors. Clones were sequenced by immunoSEQ multiplex PCR, and TCRdb holds only the in-frame ones, with some missing. The sample holds roughly 160,000 clones, roughly 85% seen once. Input material: PBMCs. Source of these receptors: a man aged 40-50 years in good health and CMV-seronegative. The CDR3 runs from the conserved cysteine through the conserved F or W. Each record gives: D gene, V gene, J gene, clone size, CDR3 DNA, CDR3 protein. The D gene is left open where the match is weak. Size is omitted from some rows. Given values are once, few, many or a class for expanded clones.

NA	TRBV15	TRBJ2-1	NA	TGTGCCACCAGCAGGTCTCTAGGTTATGGCGATGAGCAGTTCTTC	CATSRSLGYGDEQFF
NA	TRBV19	TRBJ2-2	NA	TGTGCCAGTAGCCTTAACAGGGAAAGTAACACCGGGGAGCTGTTTTTT	CASSLNRESNTGELFF
TRBD1	TRBV11-2	TRBJ2-1	NA	TGTGCCAGCAGCTTAGGACAGGGGACGGCGTTCTTC	CASSLGQGTAFF
TRBD1	TRBV9	TRBJ2-1	NA	TGTGCCAGCAGCTCCGGGACAGGTGGGTTCAATGAGCAGTTCTTC	CASSSGTGGFNEQFF
NA	TRBV28	TRBJ2-2	NA	TGTGCCAGCAGTTCTTGGACAGTAAACACCGGGGAGCTGTTTTTT	CASSSWTVNTGELFF
NA	TRBV30	TRBJ1-4	NA	TGTGCCTGGAGTGTGGGCCGGGGGGAACTGTTTTTT	CAWSVGRGELFF
NA	TRBV2	TRBJ1-5	NA	TGTGCCAGCACCCGCTCCAGGACAGAGGGTCTCCATAGCAATCAGCCCCAGCATTTT	CASTRSRTEGLHSNQPQHF
TRBD2	TRBV19	TRBJ2-3	once	TGTGCCAGTAGTTCCTGGACTAGCCTTAGCACAGATACGCAGTATTTT	CASSSWTSLSTDTQYF
TRBD1	TRBV11-2	TRBJ2-7	NA	TGTGCCAGCAGCTCGGGACAGGGGGCAGGTGGGTGTTTC	CASSSGQGAGGCF
NA	TRBV15	TRBJ2-7	few	TGTGCCACCAGCAGAGGCGGCTCCTACGAGCAGTACTTC	CATSRGGSYEQYF
NA	TRBV28	TRBJ2-3	NA	TGTGCCAGCAGTCAACAAGCTCCTCGGGGAGATACGCAGTATTTT	CASSQQAPRGDTQYF
NA	TRBV7-8	TRBJ2-7	few	TGTGCCAGCAGCGTAGCCGGGACACAGATCGTCTACGAGCAGTACTTC	CASSVAGTQIVYEQYF
TRBD1	TRBV2	TRBJ2-7	NA	TGTGCCAGCAGTGTGGGGGACAGGGGACCCACCACCCGCTTC	CASSVGDRGPTTRF
TRBD2	TRBV27	TRBJ2-5	NA	TGTGCCAGCAGTCCGGGGGGATCAGTGGAGACCCAGTACTTC	CASSPGGSVETQYF
NA	TRBV7-9	TRBJ1-4	NA	TGTGCCAGCAGCTTAGTTGGAGGGCCTAATGAAAAACTGTTTTTT	CASSLVGGPNEKLFF
TRBD1	TRBV28	TRBJ2-1	NA	TGTGCCAGCAGTTCCCGGACAGGGAAGTCGAATGAGCAGTTCTTC	CASSSRTGKSNEQFF
TRBD2	TRBV19	TRBJ2-7	NA	TGTGCCAGTAGGGGACCGGGACTAGCATCCGAGCAGTACTTC	CASRGPGLASEQYF
TRBD2	TRBV13	TRBJ2-4	NA	TGTGCCAGCAGCCCATTGGGAGGGCGGGAGGAGAACATTCAGTACTTC	CASSPLGGREENIQYF
TRBD2	TRBV15	TRBJ2-1	NA	TGTGCCACCAGCCCCGGACTAGTCCGCAATGAGCAGTTCTTC	CATSPGLVRNEQFF
TRBD2	TRBV7-2	TRBJ2-2	few	TGTGCCAGCAGCGCCGGACTAGCGGGAGCTGAGCCCAACACCGGGGAGCTGTTTTTT	CASSAGLAGAEPNTGELFF
TRBD2	TRBV30	TRBJ2-2	NA	TGTGCCTCGACCTCGACTAGCGGGAGTTCCGGGGAGCTGTTTTTT	CASTSTSGSSGELFF
NA	TRBV4-1	TRBJ2-7	NA	TGCGCCAGCAGCCAAGAACAAGCGGACCTCTACGAGCAGTACTTC	CASSQEQADLYEQYF